This TCR beta chain was profiled in a study of shared clonotypes between healthy human individuals. The authors ran the assay at deep level. Sequenced by immunoSEQ multiplex PCR; TCRdb stores in-frame clones only, minus some. The top ten hold about 1.1% of the sample, which has over 2 million clones, approximately 94% seen once. This CDR3 has 14 residues. V lost 0 bases and J lost 4; bases outside the gene matches: 1. The germline V gene encodes CDR1 KGHSH and CDR2 LQKENI. CD45RO-negative CD8 cells positively selected for CCR7 made up the naive population, which excluded terminally differentiated effector memory CD45RA+ cells. Overall study results and limits: Approximately 5.3% was the fraction of naive CD4 clonotypes found shared across a handful of donors. Clonotypes which were not shared had lower generation probabilities than clonotypes that all four donors shared. Depth of sequencing was expected to influence donor clonotype sharing.

A remark on this clone: Its cognate antigen is unknown. Other nucleotide sequences in the sample specify the same CDR3.

This TCR came from a man aged 18 to 29 in good health. The chain uses TRBV18 and TRBJ2-3, with 7 nucleotides matching TRBD2. Sequencing was performed on naive CD8+ T cells sorted from blood. The CDR3 sequence: CASSPPGGADTQYF. The CDR3 DNA follows: TGTGCCAGCTCACCACCGGGGGGGGCAGATACGCAGTATTTT.